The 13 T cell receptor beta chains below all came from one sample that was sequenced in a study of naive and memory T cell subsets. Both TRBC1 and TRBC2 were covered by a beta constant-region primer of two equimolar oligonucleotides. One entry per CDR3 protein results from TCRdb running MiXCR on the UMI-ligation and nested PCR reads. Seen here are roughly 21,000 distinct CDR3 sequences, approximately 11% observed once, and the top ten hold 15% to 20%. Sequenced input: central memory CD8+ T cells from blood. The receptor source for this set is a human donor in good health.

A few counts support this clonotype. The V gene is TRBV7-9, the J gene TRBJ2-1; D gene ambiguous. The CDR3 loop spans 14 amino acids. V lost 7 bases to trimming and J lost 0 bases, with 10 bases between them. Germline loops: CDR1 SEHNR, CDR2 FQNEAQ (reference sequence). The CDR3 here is CASTAESSYNEQFF. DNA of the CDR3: TGTGCCAGCACCGCAGAGAGCTCCTACAATGAGCAGTTCTTC.

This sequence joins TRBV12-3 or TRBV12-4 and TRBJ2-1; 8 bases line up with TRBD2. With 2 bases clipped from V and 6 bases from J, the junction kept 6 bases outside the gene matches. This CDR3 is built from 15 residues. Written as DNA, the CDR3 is TGTGCCAGCAGTTTACCGGCTAGCGGGTTCAATGAGCAGTTCTTC. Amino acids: CASSLPASGFNEQFF.

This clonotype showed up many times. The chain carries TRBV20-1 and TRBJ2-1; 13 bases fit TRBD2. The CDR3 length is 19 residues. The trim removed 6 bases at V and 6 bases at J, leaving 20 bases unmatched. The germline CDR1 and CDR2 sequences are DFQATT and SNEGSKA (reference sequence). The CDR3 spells CSAAALGETSGRLLNEQFF. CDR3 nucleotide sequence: TGCAGTGCGGCGGCCTTGGGGGAGACTAGCGGGAGGCTCCTCAATGAGCAGTTCTTC.

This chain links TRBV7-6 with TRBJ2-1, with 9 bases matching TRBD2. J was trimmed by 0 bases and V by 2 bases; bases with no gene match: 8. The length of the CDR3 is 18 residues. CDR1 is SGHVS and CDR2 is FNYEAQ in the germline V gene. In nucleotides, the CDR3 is TGTGCCAGCAGCTTATTGACTAGCGGAGCAAGCTCCTACAATGAGCAGTTCTTC. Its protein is CASSLLTSGASSYNEQFF.

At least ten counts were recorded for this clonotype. CDR3 bases: TGTGCCAGCAGCTTAGATGGAGAGACCCAGTACTTC. Translated: CASSLDGETQYF. The chain uses TRBV7-9 and TRBJ2-5, with no clear D. The CDR3 spans 12 residues. Germline CDR1 SEHNR, CDR2 FQNEAQ (reference sequence). The germline V and J ends were trimmed by 1 base and 4 bases, with 4 bases remaining between them.

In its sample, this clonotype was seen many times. CDR3: CASSQGAGTGTGDTQYF. Here the CDR3 DNA reads TGCGCCAGCAGCCAAGGGGCCGGGACAGGGACAGGAGATACGCAGTATTTT. The chain uses TRBV4-3 and TRBJ2-3; 9 bases map to TRBD1. Trimming took 1 base from V and 5 from J; bases not matched to a gene: 10. This CDR3 has 17 residues. The germline V gene has CDR1 LGHNA and CDR2 YSLEER.

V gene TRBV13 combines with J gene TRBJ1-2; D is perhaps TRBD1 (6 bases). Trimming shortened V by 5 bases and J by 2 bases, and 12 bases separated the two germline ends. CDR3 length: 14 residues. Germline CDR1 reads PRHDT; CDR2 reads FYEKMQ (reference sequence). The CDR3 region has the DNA TGTGCCAGCAGCATATTCACAGGGAACTATGGCTACACCTTC. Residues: CASSIFTGNYGYTF.

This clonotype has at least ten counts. For the CDR3, the DNA is TGTGCCACCAGCCCTCAGGTCTCTGGGGCCAACGTCCTGACTTTC. This encodes CATSPQVSGANVLTF. The chain links TRBV15 to TRBJ2-6; no definite D call. The germline CDR1 and CDR2 sequences are LNHNV and YYDKDF (reference sequence). V was trimmed by 5 bases and J by 0 bases, leaving 8 bases between them. This CDR3 region has 15 residues.

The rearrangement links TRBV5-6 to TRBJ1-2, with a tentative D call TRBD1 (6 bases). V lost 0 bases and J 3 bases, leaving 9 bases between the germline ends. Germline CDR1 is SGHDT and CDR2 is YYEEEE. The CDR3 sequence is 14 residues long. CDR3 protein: CASSLEDSHYGYTF. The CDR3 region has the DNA TGTGCCAGCAGCTTGGAGGACAGCCACTATGGCTACACCTTC.

Here the CDR3 DNA reads TGCAGTGCTAGAGCGAGGACTAGCGGGAGACTTGGGTCCTACGAGCAGTACTTC. Translated: CSARARTSGRLGSYEQYF. The chain couples TRBV20-1 to TRBJ2-7, with 13 bases aligning to TRBD2. V lost 1 base and J lost 1; bases outside the gene matches: 10. Germline V gene sequence: CDR1 DFQATT, CDR2 SNEGSKA (reference sequence). This CDR3 has 18 amino acids.

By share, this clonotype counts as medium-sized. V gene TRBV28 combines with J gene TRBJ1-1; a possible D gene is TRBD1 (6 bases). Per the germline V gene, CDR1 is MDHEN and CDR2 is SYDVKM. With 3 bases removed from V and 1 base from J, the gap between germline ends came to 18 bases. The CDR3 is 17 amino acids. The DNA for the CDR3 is TGTGCCAGCAGTTTTTGGCAAACATCGGACAGGAACACTGAAGCTTTCTTT. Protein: CASSFWQTSDRNTEAFF.

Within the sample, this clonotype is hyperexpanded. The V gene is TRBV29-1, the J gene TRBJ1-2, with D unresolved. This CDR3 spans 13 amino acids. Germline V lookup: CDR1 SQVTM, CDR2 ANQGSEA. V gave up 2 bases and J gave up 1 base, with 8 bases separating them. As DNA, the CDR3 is TGCAGCGTTGAACTGGGCAATAACTATGGCTACACCTTC. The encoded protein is CSVELGNNYGYTF. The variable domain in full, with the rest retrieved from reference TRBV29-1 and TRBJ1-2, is SAVISQKPSRDICQRGTSLTIQCQVDSQVTMMFWYRQQPGQSLTLIATANQGSEATYESGFVIDKFPISRPNLTFSTLTVSNMSPEDSSIYLCSVELGNNYGYTFGSGTRLTVV.

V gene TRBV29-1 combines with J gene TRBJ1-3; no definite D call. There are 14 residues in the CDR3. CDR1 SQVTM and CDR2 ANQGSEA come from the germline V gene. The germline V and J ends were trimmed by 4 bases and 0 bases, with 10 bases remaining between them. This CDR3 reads CSVVAGVSGNTIYF. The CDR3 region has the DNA TGCAGCGTTGTGGCAGGCGTCTCTGGAAACACCATATATTTT.